This record covers a single T cell receptor (beta chain). This entry is derived from a study of technical replicates of blood from several donors. Germline V gene sequence: CDR1 MDHEN, CDR2 SYDVKM. The CDR3 has 12 residues. The V end was cut by 6 bases, the J end by 12 bases, with 17 bases between. The method was immunoSEQ multiplex PCR; TCRdb's version includes in-frame clones alone and lacks a portion of them. In the table there are some 80,000 clones, over 75% of which are singletons. This TCR came from a human donor in good health. Some clones in this sample may be carry-over from other donors' samples. J is TRBJ1-2 and V is TRBV28; tentative D call: TRBD1 (6 bases). Source material: PBMCs. CDR3 protein: CASSGGHLIHTF. CDR3 nucleotide sequence: TGTGCCAGCAGCGGGGGGCATCTTATCCACACCTTC.